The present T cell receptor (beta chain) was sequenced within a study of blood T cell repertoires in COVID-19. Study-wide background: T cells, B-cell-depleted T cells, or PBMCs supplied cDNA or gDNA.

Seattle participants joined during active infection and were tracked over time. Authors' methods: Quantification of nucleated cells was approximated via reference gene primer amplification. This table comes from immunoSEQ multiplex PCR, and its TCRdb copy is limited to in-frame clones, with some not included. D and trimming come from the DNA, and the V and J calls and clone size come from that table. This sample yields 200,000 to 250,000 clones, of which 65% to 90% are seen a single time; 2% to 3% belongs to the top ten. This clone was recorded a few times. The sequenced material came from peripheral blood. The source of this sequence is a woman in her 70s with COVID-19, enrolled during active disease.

In nucleotides, the CDR3 is TGCGCCAGCAGCACCCGAACGGGAGGCACTGAAGCTTTCTTT. Encoded protein: CASSTRTGGTEAFF. This chain links TRBV5-1 with TRBJ1-1, with unresolved D. This CDR3 has 14 amino acids. V was trimmed by 4 bases and J by 4 bases, leaving 14 bases between them. Germline lookup yields CDR1 SGHRS and CDR2 YFSETQ.